This T cell receptor beta chain was sequenced in a study of T cells in localized non-small cell lung cancer. Whole-study findings and limits: Heterogeneity is still possible, as just one tumor region was sequenced. Longer overall survival associated with higher blood T cell density; shorter survival with higher adjacent-lung clonality. Turning up in adjacent lung were a median around 60 of the top 100 tumor clones. Tumor trailed uninvolved adjacent lung in T cell clonality, which peaked there.

Using immunoSEQ multiplex PCR, the repertoire was profiled, and TCRdb retains in-frame clones only, with some absent. The table lists about 72,000 clones, around four fifths of them singletons. This clone appeared a few times. Its specificity is not known. This CDR3 contains 14 residues. Germline V CDR1 and CDR2: GTSNPN, SVGIG (reference sequence). V shed 0 bases and J shed 7 bases, with 15 bases lying between them. The clonotype comes from an older female donor with stage I lung adenocarcinoma. The chain carries TRBV30 and TRBJ1-2, with TRBD1 as a possible D gene (5 bases). Sequences were derived from peripheral blood, sampled before any cancer treatment. The CDR3 sequence is CAWSVLQRRGGYTF. The CDR3 DNA reads as TGTGCCTGGAGTGTACTACAGCGTAGGGGTGGCTACACCTTC. The full variable domain, its missing parts supplied by reference TRBV30 and TRBJ1-2, is SQTIHQWPATLVQPVGSPLSLECTVEGTSNPNLYWYRQAAGRGLQLLFYSVGIGQISSEVPQNLSASRPQDRQFILSSKKLLLSDSGFYLCAWSVLQRRGGYTFGSGTRLTVV.